This T cell receptor (beta chain) was documented in a study of T cells in tumors after PD-1 blockade (dated by TCRdb to between 2019 and 2020). The study in broad terms: Prior checkpoint blockade, systemic immunosuppressant use, and recent radiotherapy or other anti-cancer therapy within 4 weeks were grounds for patient exclusion. On average, peripheral blood samples had around 110,000 TCR templates (range about 23,000-290,000) and roughly 35,000 unique clonotypes. Bulk TCR sequencing was performed on 10 to 11 peripheral blood samples from a handful of patients to compare blood and tumor clonotypes. Clinical response was assessed using RECIST version 1.1. Ongoing daily vismodegib 150 mg was also given to a subset of patients during anti-PD-1 treatment. Pembrolizumab 200 mg every 3 weeks or cemiplimab 350 mg every 2 weeks was administered to patients. Paired single-cell RNA and TCR sequencing was done in the study on site-matched tumors from patients with BCC or SCC, both before and after anti-PD-1 therapy. The paper's findings and limits, for the study overall: About 41% of tumor TCR clonotypes were detected in blood, and some novel exhausted tumor clones were observed in pre-treatment blood, which was taken as suggesting peripheral recruitment. Where the novel T cell clones came from was not identified, and possible sources could include lymphoid organs or rare unexpanded clones inside the tumor or in the tumor periphery.

As to this clone: There is no known antigen for this receptor. Per-nucleotide qualities are absent, and no much larger clonotype sits a single base away.

The time point tag for this specimen amounts to: after anti-PD-1 therapy. Genomic DNA extracted from tumor biopsies or peripheral blood was used for bulk TCRbeta sequencing, with input ranging from about 616 ng to 6,500 ng. Histologically proven advanced or metastatic basal or squamous cell carcinoma was present in all patients, all of whom were poor candidates for surgical resection. Of the approximately ten patients making up the basal cell carcinoma cohort, several underwent bulk tumor TCR sequencing. The immunoSEQ platform was used for deep TCRbeta sequencing. Per the original workflow: For further analysis, only productive rearrangements were exported from the immunoSEQ Analyzer. Bulk TCRbeta clonotypes were assigned T cell phenotypes by matching to single-cell RNA+TCR-seq clones sharing the same TCRbeta sequence. Using bulk TCR sequencing data, clone enrichment in tumor was calculated by dividing a clone's tumor frequency by the same clone's PBMC frequency. TCRs were sorted with GLIPH into specificity groups, meaning clusters of distinct TCRs that share CDR3 motifs and likely recognize common antigens. In TCRdb, the immuneACCESS table is reduced to in-frame sequences with V and J assigned. These tables do not hold every clone; where another copy was compared, an unresolved V gene accounts for under half, and the others remain unexplained. V and J calls and clone size are given by that table; D and trimming were obtained from the DNA. The sample data list tens of thousands of clones, and around 74% of these were observed just once. The ten largest clonotypes hold around 5% of the sample.

Germline trimming: 9 bases from V, 2 bases from J; junction bases outside gene matches: 9. Counted from cysteine to phenylalanine, this CDR3 has 15 amino acids. Only the CDR3 region is kept as DNA, spanning 45 bases read in frame from base 1. For CDR1 and CDR2, the germline V gene lists KGHDR and SFDVKD. The sequence links TRBV24-1 to TRBJ2-3; the junction holds 8 bases that match TRBD2. The origin of this receptor is a human donor with basal cell carcinoma. The sequencing here drew on PBMCs, taken after anti-PD-1 treatment. This receptor carries the CDR3 CATPFTGGTTDTQYF. The DNA sequence is given as TGTGCCACCCCCTTTACGGGGGGGACCACAGATACGCAGTATTTT.